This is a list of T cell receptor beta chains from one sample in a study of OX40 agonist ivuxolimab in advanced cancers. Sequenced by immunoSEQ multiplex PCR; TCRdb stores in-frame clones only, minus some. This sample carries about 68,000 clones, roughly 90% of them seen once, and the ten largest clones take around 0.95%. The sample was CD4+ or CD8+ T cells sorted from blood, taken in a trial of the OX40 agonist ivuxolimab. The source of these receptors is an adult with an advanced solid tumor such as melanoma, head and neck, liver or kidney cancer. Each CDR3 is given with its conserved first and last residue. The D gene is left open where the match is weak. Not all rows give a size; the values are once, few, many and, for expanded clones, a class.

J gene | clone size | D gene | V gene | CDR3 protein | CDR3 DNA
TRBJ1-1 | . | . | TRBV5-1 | CASSSSLGRNTEAFF | TGCGCCAGCAGCTCCTCCTTGGGTAGAAACACTGAAGCTTTCTTT
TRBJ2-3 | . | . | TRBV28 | CASSFHGYPPGTDTQYF | TGTGCCAGCAGTTTCCATGGATACCCCCCGGGCACAGATACGCAGTATTTT
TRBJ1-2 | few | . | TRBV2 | CASTLIYGYTF | TGTGCCAGCACCCTAATATATGGCTACACCTTC
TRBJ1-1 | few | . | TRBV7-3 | CASSLRSRAGSTEAFF | TGTGCCAGCAGCTTAAGAAGTAGGGCAGGGTCTACTGAAGCTTTCTTT
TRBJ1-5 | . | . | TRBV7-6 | CASSLGTGFGQPQHF | TGTGCCAGCAGCTTGGGTACTGGGTTTGGACAGCCCCAGCATTTT
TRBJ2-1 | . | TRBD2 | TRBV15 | CATSGPSGIREDEQFF | TGTGCCACCAGCGGACCTAGCGGGATCCGGGAGGATGAGCAGTTCTTC
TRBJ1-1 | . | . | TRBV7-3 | CASSFSGNTEAFF | TGTGCCAGCAGCTTTTCAGGGAACACTGAAGCTTTCTTT
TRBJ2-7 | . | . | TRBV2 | CASSEAGGFAGRSSYEQYF | TGTGCCAGCAGTGAAGCGGGAGGTTTTGCGGGAAGGAGCTCCTACGAGCAGTACTTC
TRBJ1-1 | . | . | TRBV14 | CASSPTENTEAFF | TGTGCCAGCAGCCCGACAGAGAACACTGAAGCTTTCTTT
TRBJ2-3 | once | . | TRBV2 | CAITGGALTDTQYF | TGTGCCATCACAGGGGGGGCACTCACAGATACGCAGTATTTT
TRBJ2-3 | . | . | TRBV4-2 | CASSSFGGTDTQYF | TGTGCCAGCAGCTCCTTTGGCGGCACAGATACGCAGTATTTT
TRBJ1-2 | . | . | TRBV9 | CASSVARDKGGAGYTF | TGTGCCAGCAGCGTAGCTAGGGATAAAGGGGGGGCTGGCTACACCTTC
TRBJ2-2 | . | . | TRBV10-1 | CASRITGNTGELFF | TGCGCCAGCAGAATAACAGGGAACACCGGGGAGCTGTTTTTT
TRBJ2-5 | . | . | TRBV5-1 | CASSPRREGETQYF | TGCGCCAGCAGTCCCAGGAGGGAAGGGGAGACCCAGTACTTC
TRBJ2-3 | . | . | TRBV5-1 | CASTPRTAPDTQYF | TGCGCCAGCACCCCCCGGACCGCCCCAGATACGCAGTATTTT
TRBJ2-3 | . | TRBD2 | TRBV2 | CASSVSGSAQGTQYF | TGTGCCAGCAGTGTTAGCGGGAGCGCCCAGGGTACGCAGTATTTT
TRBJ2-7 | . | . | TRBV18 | CASSEYLNSYEQYF | TGTGCCAGCTCAGAGTATCTGAATTCCTACGAGCAGTACTTC
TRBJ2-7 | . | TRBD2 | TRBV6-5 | CASKKAGESYEQYF | TGTGCCAGCAAAAAAGCGGGAGAGTCCTACGAGCAGTACTTC
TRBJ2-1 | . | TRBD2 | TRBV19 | CASRPLFGGSSYNEQFF | TGTGCCAGTAGACCTCTCTTCGGGGGGAGCTCCTACAATGAGCAGTTCTTC
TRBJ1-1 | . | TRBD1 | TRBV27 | CASSRTHRGPPEAFF | TGTGCCAGCAGTCGGACCCACAGGGGACCCCCTGAAGCTTTCTTT
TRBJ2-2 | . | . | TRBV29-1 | CSVGIVDGELFF | TGCAGCGTTGGTATAGTAGACGGGGAGCTGTTTTTT
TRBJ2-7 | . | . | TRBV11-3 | CASSPEGTGPYEQYF | TGTGCCAGCAGCCCGGAGGGCACAGGACCCTACGAGCAGTACTTC
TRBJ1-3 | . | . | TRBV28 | CASSLYPSYGGSGNTIYF | TGTGCCAGCAGTTTATACCCCAGTTATGGTGGGTCTGGAAACACCATATATTTT
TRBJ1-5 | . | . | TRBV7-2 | CASSLVAGRDQPQHF | TGTGCCAGCAGCTTAGTGGCGGGCCGCGATCAGCCCCAGCATTTT
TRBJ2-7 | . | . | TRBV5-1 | CASSLAPSGGSYEQYF | TGCGCCAGCAGCTTGGCCCCCAGCGGAGGCTCCTACGAGCAGTACTTC
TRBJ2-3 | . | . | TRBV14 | CASSQRGGGRTDTQYF | TGTGCCAGCAGCCAAAGGGGGGGAGGACGCACAGATACGCAGTATTTT
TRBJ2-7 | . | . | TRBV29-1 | CSVWDLTYEQYF | TGCAGCGTGTGGGACCTGACCTACGAGCAGTACTTC
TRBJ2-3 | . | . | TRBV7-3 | CASSPDITDTQYF | TGTGCCAGCAGCCCGGACATCACAGATACGCAGTATTTT
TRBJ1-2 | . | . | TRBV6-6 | CASSYQGTDLGYTF | TGTGCCAGCAGTTATCAAGGGACCGATCTTGGCTACACCTTC
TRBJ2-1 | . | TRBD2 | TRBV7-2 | CASSLESGILYEQFF | TGTGCCAGCAGCTTAGAAAGCGGGATCCTCTATGAGCAGTTCTTC
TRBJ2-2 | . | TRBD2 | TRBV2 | CASSARLAGEMSGELFF | TGTGCCAGCAGTGCTCGTCTAGCGGGAGAAATGTCCGGGGAGCTGTTTTTT
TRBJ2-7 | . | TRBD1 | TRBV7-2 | CASSTGTGMGEQYF | TGTGCCAGCAGCACCGGGACAGGGATGGGAGAGCAGTACTTC
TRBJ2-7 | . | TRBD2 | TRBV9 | CASSPSSGRNSYEQYF | TGTGCCAGCAGCCCCAGTAGCGGGAGGAACTCCTACGAGCAGTACTTC
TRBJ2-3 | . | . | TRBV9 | CASSIKGGRSTDTQYF | TGTGCCAGCAGCATAAAGGGGGGGAGAAGCACAGATACGCAGTATTTT
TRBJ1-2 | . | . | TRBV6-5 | CASSLTGNYGYTF | TGTGCCAGCAGCCTAACAGGGAACTATGGCTACACCTTC
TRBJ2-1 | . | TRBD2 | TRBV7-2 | CASSLPRLAEPHNEQFF | TGTGCCAGCAGCTTACCCCGACTAGCGGAACCGCACAATGAGCAGTTCTTC
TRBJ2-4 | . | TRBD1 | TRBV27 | CASSSPGQGVFAEYF | TGTGCCAGCAGCTCCCCGGGACAGGGTGTTTTTGCGGAGTACTTC
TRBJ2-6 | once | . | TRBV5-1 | CASSLQVSGANVLTF | TGCGCCAGCAGCTTACAGGTGTCTGGGGCCAACGTCCTGACTTTC
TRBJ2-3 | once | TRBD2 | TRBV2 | CASRARTSGTSTDTQYF | TGTGCCAGCAGAGCGAGGACTAGCGGGACTAGCACAGATACGCAGTATTTT
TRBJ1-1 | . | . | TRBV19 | CASSPRPDGRVSQPDTEAFF | TGTGCCAGTAGTCCACGGCCGGACGGAAGAGTAAGCCAGCCAGACACTGAAGCTTTCTTT
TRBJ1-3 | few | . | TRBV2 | CAINENENTIYF | TGTGCCATCAACGAAAACGAAAACACCATATATTTT
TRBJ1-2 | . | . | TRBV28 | CASSSNGYTF | TGTGCCAGCAGTTCCAATGGCTACACCTTC
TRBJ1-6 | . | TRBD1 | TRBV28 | CASRGQGSYNSPLHF | TGTGCCAGCAGAGGACAGGGATCCTATAATTCACCCCTCCACTTT
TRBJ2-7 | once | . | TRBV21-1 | CASSKAESGLTPYEQYF | TGTGCCAGCAGCAAAGCGGAGTCTGGGCTTACACCCTACGAGCAGTACTTC
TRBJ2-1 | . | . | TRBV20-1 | CSASLVNEQFF | TGCAGTGCTAGCTTGGTAAATGAGCAGTTCTTC
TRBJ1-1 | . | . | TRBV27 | CASSLSGASTEAFF | TGTGCCAGCAGTTTATCGGGAGCAAGTACTGAAGCTTTCTTT
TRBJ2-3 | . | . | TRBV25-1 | CASSEYGAGNEDTQYF | TGTGCCAGCAGTGAATATGGGGCGGGGAATGAAGATACGCAGTATTTT
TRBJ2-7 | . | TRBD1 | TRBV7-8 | CASSRRQGRPYIGEQYF | TGTGCCAGCAGTCGTAGACAGGGCAGACCCTATATAGGCGAGCAGTACTTC
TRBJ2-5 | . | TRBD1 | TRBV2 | CASTNRDREYF | TGTGCCAGCACCAACAGGGACAGGGAGTACTTC
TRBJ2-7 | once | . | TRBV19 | CASSISRGVYEQYF | TGTGCCAGTAGTATTTCGCGCGGGGTCTACGAGCAGTACTTC
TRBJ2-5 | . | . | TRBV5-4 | CASSSRETQYF | TGTGCCAGCAGTTCGAGAGAGACCCAGTACTTC
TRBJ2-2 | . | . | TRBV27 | CASTNRNTGELFF | TGTGCCAGCACGAACAGGAACACCGGGGAGCTGTTTTTT
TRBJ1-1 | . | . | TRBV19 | CATLNWNTEAFF | TGTGCCACCCTGAATTGGAACACTGAAGCTTTCTTT
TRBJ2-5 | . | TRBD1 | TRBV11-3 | CASSAGTGGVETQYF | TGTGCCAGCAGCGCAGGGACAGGGGGCGTTGAGACCCAGTACTTC
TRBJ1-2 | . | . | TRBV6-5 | CASSYGGASGYTF | TGTGCCAGCAGTTACGGGGGGGCGAGCGGCTACACCTTC